The clone carrying this T cell receptor beta chain was seen many times. Its target is unknown. The SP2 primer and nested alpha and beta constant region primers amplified ligated cDNA in four rounds. For blood and skin samples, reverse transcription used TCR alpha and beta constant primers. TCRdb reprocessed the 5' RACE reads via MiXCR and lists one record per CDR3 protein. The sample lists tens of thousands of distinct CDR3 sequences, more than 7% seen once, with more than 9.5% in the top ten. Germline CDR1 MGHRA, CDR2 YSYEKL. This CDR3 region has 18 residues. V was pared by 4 bases and J by 3 bases, with 13 bases of the junction left unmatched. This sample stems from a study of naive and memory T cell subsets. An oligonucleotide containing a UMI was ligated to the 3' end of TCR cDNA. Adult healthy volunteers gave 2.5 ml peripheral blood for whole-blood RNA. Unsorted total RNA, roughly 1 to 1000 ng, was DNase treated before reverse transcription.

Study conclusions and caveats: Potentially, T cell activation and differentiation skew this RNA-based measurement.

The chain carries TRBV4-1 and TRBJ2-3; 10 nucleotides line up with TRBD2. The clonotype originates from a male donor in good health. The DNA for the CDR3 is TGCGCCAGCAGCCTAACTTGGGGAGCGGGGGGGCCTACAGATACGCAGTATTTT. It translates to CASSLTWGAGGPTDTQYF.